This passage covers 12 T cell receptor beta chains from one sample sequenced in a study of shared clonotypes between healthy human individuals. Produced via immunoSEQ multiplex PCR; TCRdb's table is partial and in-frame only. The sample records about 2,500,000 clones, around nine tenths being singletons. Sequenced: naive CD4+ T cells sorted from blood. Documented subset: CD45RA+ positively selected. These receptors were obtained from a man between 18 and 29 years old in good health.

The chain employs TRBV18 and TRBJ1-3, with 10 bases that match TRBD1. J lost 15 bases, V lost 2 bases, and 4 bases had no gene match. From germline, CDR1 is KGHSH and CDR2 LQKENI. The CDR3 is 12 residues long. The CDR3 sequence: CASSPSDRGQYF. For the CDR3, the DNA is TGTGCCAGCTCACCATCAGACAGGGGGCAATATTTT.

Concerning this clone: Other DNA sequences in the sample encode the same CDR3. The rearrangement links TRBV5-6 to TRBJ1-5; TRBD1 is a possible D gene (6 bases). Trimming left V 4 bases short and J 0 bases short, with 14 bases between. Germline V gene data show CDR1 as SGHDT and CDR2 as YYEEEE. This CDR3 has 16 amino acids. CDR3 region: CASSLRTVDSNQPQHF. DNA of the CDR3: TGTGCCAGCAGCCTTAGGACAGTAGATAGCAATCAGCCCCAGCATTTT.

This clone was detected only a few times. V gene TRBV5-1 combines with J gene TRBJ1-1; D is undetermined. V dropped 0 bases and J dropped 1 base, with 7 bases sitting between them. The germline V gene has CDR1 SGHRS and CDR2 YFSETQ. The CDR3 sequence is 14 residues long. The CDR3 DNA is TGCGCCAGCAGCTTGGACAGCCCGAACACTGAAGCTTTCTTT. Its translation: CASSLDSPNTEAFF.

The DNA of the CDR3 is TGCAGCGTTGGTAGGGACAGGTCGTCCTACGAGCAGTACTTC. This codes for CSVGRDRSSYEQYF. This chain joins TRBV29-1 and TRBJ2-7, with TRBD1 matching 8 bases. Germline V gene sequence: CDR1 SQVTM, CDR2 ANQGSEA. CDR3 size: 14 residues. V lost 4 bases to trimming and J lost 1 base; unmatched junction nucleotides: 6.

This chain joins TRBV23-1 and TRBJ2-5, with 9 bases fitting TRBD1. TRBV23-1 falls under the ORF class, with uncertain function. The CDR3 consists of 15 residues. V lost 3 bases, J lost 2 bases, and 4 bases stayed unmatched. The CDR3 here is CASSHGTGHQETQYF. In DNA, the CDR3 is TGCGCCAGCAGTCATGGGACAGGGCATCAAGAGACCCAGTACTTC.

This CDR3 reads CASSSSASGGWNYEQYF. The CDR3 DNA is TGTGCCAGCAGCTCCTCCGCCTCAGGGGGATGGAATTACGAGCAGTACTTC. The V gene is TRBV11-2, the J gene TRBJ2-7; TRBD1 aligns across 7 bases. The J segment lost 4 bases and the V segment lost 4 bases, leaving 16 bases of the junction unmatched. The CDR3 has 17 amino acids. Germline V gene data show CDR1 as SGHAT and CDR2 as FQNNGV.

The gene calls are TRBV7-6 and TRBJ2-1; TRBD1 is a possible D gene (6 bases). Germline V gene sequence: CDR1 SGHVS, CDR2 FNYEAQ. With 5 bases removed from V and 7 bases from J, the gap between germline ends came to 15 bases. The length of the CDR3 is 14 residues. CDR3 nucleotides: TGTGCCAGCAGCCCCGTGAGGGGGAGTAATGAGCAGTTCTTC. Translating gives CASSPVRGSNEQFF.

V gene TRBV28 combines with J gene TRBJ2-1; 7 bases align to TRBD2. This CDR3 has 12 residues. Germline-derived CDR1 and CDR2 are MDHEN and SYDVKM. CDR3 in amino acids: CAGGDSYNEQFF. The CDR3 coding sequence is TGTGCGGGGGGGGACTCCTACAATGAGCAGTTCTTC.

CDR3 sequence (DNA): TGTGCCAGCAGCCCTGTAGTCGGGACAGGGGAATACAATGAGCAGTTCTTC. It codes for CASSPVVGTGEYNEQFF. The V call is TRBV5-8, the J call TRBJ2-1, with 10 bases matching TRBD1. This CDR3 contains 17 residues. The V and J ends lost 4 bases and 4 bases, in that order; junction bases with no gene match: 11. Germline V lookup: CDR1 SGHTS, CDR2 YDEGEE. Variable domain in full (rest from reference TRBV5-8 and TRBJ2-1): EAGVTQSPTHLIKTRGQQATLRCSPISGHTSVYWYQQALGLGLQFLLWYDEGEERNRGNFPPRFSGRQFPNYSSELNVNALELEDSALYLCASSPVVGTGEYNEQFFGPGTRLTVL.

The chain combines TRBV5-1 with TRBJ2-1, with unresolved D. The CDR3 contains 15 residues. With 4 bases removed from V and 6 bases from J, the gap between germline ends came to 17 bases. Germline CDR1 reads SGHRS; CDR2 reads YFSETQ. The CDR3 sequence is CASSPDIPGSNEQFF. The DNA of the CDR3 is TGCGCCAGCAGCCCCGACATACCTGGAAGCAATGAGCAGTTCTTC.

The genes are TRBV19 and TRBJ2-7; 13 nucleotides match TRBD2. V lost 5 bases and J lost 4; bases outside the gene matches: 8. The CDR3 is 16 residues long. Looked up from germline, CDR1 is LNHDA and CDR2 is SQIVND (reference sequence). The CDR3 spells CASSPRTSGSYYEQYF. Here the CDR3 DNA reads TGTGCCAGTAGTCCCCGGACTAGCGGGAGTTATTACGAGCAGTACTTC.

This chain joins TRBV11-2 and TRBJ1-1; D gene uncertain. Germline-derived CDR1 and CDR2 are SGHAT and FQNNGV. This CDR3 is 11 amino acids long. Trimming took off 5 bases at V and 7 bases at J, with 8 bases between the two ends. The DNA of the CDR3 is TGTGCCAGCAGCCCAAAACTTGAAGCTTTCTTT. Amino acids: CASSPKLEAFF.